One sample yielded the 3 T cell receptor beta chains listed below, sequenced in a study of human T cells and chemical hapten exposure. Time point described: patch test 1, 2 weeks after DPC sensitization. Treatment indicated: therapeutic diphenylcyclopropenone sensitization with weekly scalp DPC. Whole blood, unfractionated, served as the material for total RNA extraction. One entry per CDR3 protein results from TCRdb running MiXCR on the RACE reads. The table lists some 52,000 distinct CDR3 sequences, approximately 10% of them singletons. The input for sequencing was whole blood, taken in connection with sensitization to the hapten diphenylcyclopropenone (DPC). The receptors originated from a woman aged 40 to 49 with alopecia areata. Some clones in this sample may be carry-over from other donors' samples.

Comment on this clonotype: A much larger clone lies one base from this, so it may be a read error. The V call is TRBV18, the J call TRBJ1-1; D call uncertain. Germline CDR1 is KGHSH and CDR2 is LQKENI. CDR3 size: 13 residues. As DNA, the CDR3 is TGTGTCAGCTCACCACCGGTGGACACTGAAGCTTTCTTT. Amino acids: CVSSPPVDTEAFF.

The chain carries TRBV11-2 and TRBJ2-3; 7 bases map to TRBD1. The trim removed 5 bases at V and 3 bases at J, leaving 8 bases unmatched. The length of the CDR3 is 15 residues. Germline V gene sequence: CDR1 SGHAT, CDR2 FQNNGV. CDR3 loop: CASSKGQTETDTQYF. For the CDR3, the DNA is TGTGCCAGCAGCAAGGGACAGACCGAAACAGATACGCAGTATTTT.

With respect to this clonotype: Given a much more abundant clone one base away, this may be a read error. V and J are TRBV11-3 and TRBJ2-3, with D possibly TRBD2 on 6 matching bases. V was cut by 2 bases and J by 6 bases, with 18 bases left in between. The CDR3 spans 16 residues. Germline CDR1 is SGHNT and CDR2 is YENEEA. The CDR3: CASSLFSAGLGDTQYF. CDR3 in DNA: TGTGCCAGCAGCTTATTCTCAGCGGGTCTTGGTGATACGCAGTATTTT.